This is a list of T cell receptor beta chains from one sample in a study of T cells in localized non-small cell lung cancer. Clones were read by immunoSEQ multiplex PCR, and TCRdb kept only the in-frame ones, dropping some. Among about 28,000 clones, more than 85% were seen once, and the ten largest hold roughly 28%. The source material was peripheral blood, sampled before any cancer treatment. These receptors all come from a female donor of 60 years or more with stage I lung adenocarcinoma. Each CDR3 is given with its conserved first and last residue. The D gene is left open where the match is weak. Clone size is given for some rows only: seen once, a few or many times, or a class if the clone is expanded.

clone_size | j_call | v_call | cdr3_length | d_call | cdr3_aa | cdr3_nt
. | TRBJ1-3 | TRBV29-1 | 13 | . | CSVEVFSGNTIYF | TGCAGCGTTGAGGTGTTCTCTGGAAACACCATATATTTT
. | TRBJ1-5 | TRBV19 | 14 | . | CASSTGWYDQPQHF | TGTGCCAGTAGTACGGGATGGTATGATCAGCCCCAGCATTTT
. | TRBJ2-3 | TRBV2 | 16 | TRBD2 | CASTLTGGRGTDTQYF | TGTGCCAGCACCCTTACGGGCGGGAGAGGTACAGATACGCAGTATTTT
. | TRBJ2-7 | TRBV10-3 | 13 | . | CAIRVGDSYEQYF | TGTGCCATCCGAGTAGGGGATTCCTACGAGCAGTACTTC
few | TRBJ2-7 | TRBV7-8 | 13 | . | CASSRDASNEQYF | TGTGCCAGCAGCCGGGATGCTAGCAACGAGCAGTACTTC
once | TRBJ2-5 | TRBV11-3 | 16 | . | CASSLLGGGLQETQYF | TGTGCCAGCAGCCTCCTAGGGGGAGGCCTCCAAGAGACCCAGTACTTC
. | TRBJ1-2 | TRBV4-1 | 15 | . | CASSPSKGANYGYTF | TGCGCCAGCAGCCCATCTAAGGGTGCTAACTATGGCTACACCTTC
. | TRBJ2-6 | TRBV27 | 18 | . | CASSSGSTGFSGANVLTF | TGTGCCAGCAGTTCTGGATCCACAGGTTTCTCTGGGGCCAACGTCCTGACTTTC
. | TRBJ1-2 | TRBV30 | 11 | TRBD1 | CATGTGYGYTF | TGTGCTACCGGGACAGGGTATGGCTACACCTTC
. | TRBJ2-3 | TRBV5-1 | 17 | TRBD2 | CASSLFPGGYRTDTQYF | TGCGCCAGCAGCTTGTTTCCGGGAGGGTATCGCACAGATACGCAGTATTTT
. | TRBJ2-1 | TRBV10-2 | 14 | . | CASGVAPRGNEQFF | TGCGCCAGCGGGGTAGCCCCGAGGGGGAATGAGCAGTTCTTC
. | TRBJ2-7 | TRBV7-9 | 11 | . | CASALGDEQYF | TGTGCCAGCGCACTGGGAGACGAGCAGTACTTC
. | TRBJ2-5 | TRBV6-1 | 13 | . | CASTWEPQETQYF | TGTGCCAGCACATGGGAGCCGCAAGAGACCCAGTACTTC
. | TRBJ2-2 | TRBV7-9 | 16 | TRBD2 | CASSFSSTSGTGELFF | TGTGCCAGCAGCTTTAGTAGTACTAGCGGAACCGGGGAGCTGTTTTTT
. | TRBJ2-7 | TRBV2 | 13 | . | CASNTQGGYEQYF | TGTGCCAGCAATACACAAGGGGGGTACGAGCAGTACTTC
. | TRBJ2-7 | TRBV27 | 12 | . | CASVGSSYEQYF | TGTGCCAGTGTTGGCAGCTCCTACGAGCAGTACTTC
. | TRBJ2-1 | TRBV5-5 | 20 | . | CASSLEWRGLSPGKGNEQFF | TGTGCCAGCAGCTTGGAATGGAGGGGCCTCTCCCCGGGGAAGGGCAATGAGCAGTTCTTC
. | TRBJ2-7 | TRBV10-3 | 13 | TRBD2 | CAINPSGGNEQYF | TGTGCCATCAATCCTAGCGGGGGGAACGAGCAGTACTTC
. | TRBJ2-1 | TRBV6-5 | 12 | TRBD2 | CASSRLAGPQFF | TGTGCCAGCAGTAGACTAGCGGGGCCTCAGTTCTTC
. | TRBJ1-1 | TRBV6-4 | 14 | . | CASRADRTNTEAFF | TGTGCCAGCAGGGCCGACAGGACGAACACTGAAGCTTTCTTT
. | TRBJ1-3 | TRBV7-2 | 16 | . | CASSSRARTSGNTIYF | TGTGCCAGCAGCTCCAGGGCGCGCACCTCTGGAAACACCATATATTTT
. | TRBJ1-5 | TRBV27 | 17 | TRBD1 | CASSVTGGLVGGQPQHF | TGTGCCAGCAGTGTGACAGGGGGCCTCGTTGGTGGTCAGCCCCAGCATTTT
. | TRBJ2-7 | TRBV7-9 | 15 | TRBD2 | CASSLSGTSSREQYF | TGTGCCAGCAGCTTAAGTGGGACTAGCTCTCGTGAGCAGTACTTC
. | TRBJ2-2 | TRBV28 | 14 | . | CASSPDFDSGELFF | TGTGCCAGCAGTCCCGACTTTGATTCCGGGGAGCTGTTTTTT
. | TRBJ1-5 | TRBV2 | 14 | . | CASQGFLSNQPQHF | TGTGCCTCACAGGGATTCCTTAGCAATCAGCCCCAGCATTTT
. | TRBJ2-2 | TRBV11-1 | 16 | . | CASSSPLAWGTGELFF | TGTGCCAGCAGCTCCCCACTGGCATGGGGCACCGGGGAGCTGTTTTTT
. | TRBJ2-5 | TRBV19 | 15 | . | CASSMGTTDQETQYF | TGTGCCAGTAGTATGGGCACGACAGATCAAGAGACCCAGTACTTC
. | TRBJ2-2 | TRBV12-5 | 16 | . | CASGVIRGASTGELFF | TGTGCTAGTGGGGTAATTCGAGGTGCGAGCACCGGGGAGCTGTTTTTT
. | TRBJ1-3 | TRBV5-1 | 15 | TRBD1 | CASSPTGGAGNTIYF | TGCGCCAGCAGCCCCACAGGGGGCGCCGGAAACACCATATATTTT
once | TRBJ2-7 | TRBV6-5 | 13 | . | CASSPAGTYEQYF | TGTGCCAGCAGCCCCGCGGGGACCTACGAGCAGTACTTC
. | TRBJ2-7 | TRBV27 | 15 | TRBD2 | CASKLSGRVQGEQYF | TGTGCCAGTAAGCTTAGCGGGAGAGTACAGGGCGAGCAGTACTTC
. | TRBJ1-4 | TRBV19 | 13 | . | CASSITGSEKLFF | TGTGCCAGTAGTATAACAGGGTCTGAAAAACTGTTTTTT
. | TRBJ2-7 | TRBV29-1 | 12 | . | CSVLGVGYEQYF | TGCAGCGTTCTTGGGGTCGGGTACGAGCAGTACTTC
. | TRBJ2-7 | TRBV6-6 | 16 | . | CASSYPKGALVAEQYF | TGTGCCAGCAGTTACCCAAAGGGTGCTCTCGTCGCCGAGCAGTACTTC
. | TRBJ2-1 | TRBV5-1 | 14 | TRBD1 | CASSIGQGAGEQFF | TGCGCCAGCAGCATAGGACAGGGGGCAGGTGAGCAGTTCTTC
. | TRBJ2-1 | TRBV6-1 | 14 | TRBD1 | CAVTRQGTNNEQFF | TGTGCCGTTACCCGACAGGGAACCAACAATGAGCAGTTCTTC
. | TRBJ1-4 | TRBV6-6 | 14 | . | CASSYSWNNEKLFF | TGTGCCAGCAGTTACTCGTGGAATAATGAAAAACTGTTTTTT
. | TRBJ2-7 | TRBV4-1 | 14 | TRBD1 | CASSQAGRGYEQYF | TGCGCCAGCAGCCAAGCGGGCAGGGGGTACGAGCAGTACTTC
. | TRBJ1-5 | TRBV5-1 | 13 | . | CASSPGANQPQHF | TGCGCCAGCAGCCCAGGGGCCAATCAGCCCCAGCATTTT
. | TRBJ1-3 | TRBV10-3 | 18 | . | CAIRRASQNIYSGNTIYF | TGTGCCATCAGACGGGCTTCGCAAAATATATACTCTGGAAACACCATATATTTT
. | TRBJ2-3 | TRBV30 | 12 | . | CAWSPLTDTQYF | TGTGCCTGGAGTCCTCTAACAGATACGCAGTATTTT
. | TRBJ1-2 | TRBV2 | 17 | . | CASSEENRANGAYGYTF | TGTGCCAGCAGTGAGGAGAACAGGGCGAATGGGGCTTATGGCTACACCTTC
few | TRBJ2-2 | TRBV7-6 | 14 | . | CASSFSDNTGELFF | TGTGCCAGCAGCTTTTCGGACAACACCGGGGAGCTGTTTTTT
. | TRBJ2-3 | TRBV5-1 | 18 | TRBD2 | CASSMTLAGGQGTDTQYF | TGCGCCAGCAGCATGACGCTAGCGGGAGGGCAGGGAACAGATACGCAGTATTTT
. | TRBJ2-6 | TRBV5-6 | 16 | TRBD1 | CASSLEGAGGANVLTF | TGTGCCAGCAGCTTAGAGGGGGCGGGTGGGGCCAACGTCCTGACTTTC
few | TRBJ2-7 | TRBV2 | 13 | TRBD1 | CASGGQGSSEQYF | TGTGCCAGTGGGGGACAGGGAAGTAGCGAGCAGTACTTC
once | TRBJ2-2 | TRBV6-1 | 15 | TRBD2 | CASSEIAGYTGELFF | TGTGCCAGCAGTGAGATAGCGGGGTACACCGGGGAGCTGTTTTTT
. | TRBJ1-5 | TRBV7-3 | 14 | . | CASSDRPTGKPQHF | TGTGCCAGCAGTGATCGCCCAACGGGGAAGCCCCAGCATTTT
. | TRBJ2-2 | TRBV18 | 16 | . | CASSPPSRGDTGELFF | TGTGCCAGCTCACCACCGTCCCGGGGTGACACCGGGGAGCTGTTTTTT
. | TRBJ1-6 | TRBV2 | 15 | . | CASSEMGGLISPLHF | TGTGCCAGCAGTGAAATGGGGGGGCTGATTTCACCCCTCCACTTT
. | TRBJ2-1 | TRBV5-1 | 13 | . | CASSLEVYNEQFF | TGCGCCAGCAGCTTGGAGGTCTACAATGAGCAGTTCTTC